These 20 T cell receptor beta chains share one sample of origin, sequenced in a study of post-analysis software for immune sequencing data. Study-wide results and caveats: In patients, TRBV5-6, TRBV5-1 and TRBV20-1 belonged to several TRBV segments found more frequently than in controls.

These receptors lack a known antigen. Tagging with unique molecular identifiers was a feature of the TCR beta cDNA libraries. TCRdb re-analysed the PCR reads in MiXCR, keeping a single row per CDR3 protein. The sample yields 650,000 to 850,000 distinct CDR3 sequences, under 60% seen once. Sequencing input: blood. The source is a girl between 10 and 17 years old with multiple sclerosis.

In this sample, this clonotype turned up a few times. This chain connects TRBV4-2 to TRBJ1-4; D unclear. This CDR3 spans 13 amino acids. Trimming pared 5 bases from V and 5 bases from J, leaving 9 bases between. Germline V lookup: CDR1 LGHNA, CDR2 YNFKEQ. The CDR3 here is CASSKVRNEKLFF. CDR3 nucleotide sequence: TGTGCCAGCAGCAAGGTTAGGAATGAAAAACTGTTTTTT.

This clonotype was seen a single time. V is TRBV24-1 and J is TRBJ2-3, with D tentatively TRBD2 (6 bases). CDR1 KGHDR and CDR2 SFDVKD come from the germline V gene. The CDR3 is 17 amino acids. V was pared by 4 bases and J by 4 bases, with 20 bases between. CDR3 sequence (DNA): TGTGCCACCAGTGACCCCGATAAGCCGGGACTCCCAGATACGCAGTATTTT. Translation gives CATSDPDKPGLPDTQYF.

This sequence joins TRBV9 and TRBJ1-2; 8 nucleotides line up with TRBD1. The CDR3 consists of 15 residues. Germline CDR1 and CDR2: SGDLS and YYNGEE. J was trimmed by 4 bases and V by 4 bases; bases with no gene match: 9. Here the CDR3 DNA reads TGTGCCAGCAGCACTGGGACAGGAAACTCCTATGGCTACACCTTC. This encodes CASSTGTGNSYGYTF.

This clonotype was seen more than once but under ten times. This rearrangement joins TRBV29-1 to TRBJ1-1, with TRBD1 matching over 11 bases. Germline assignment: CDR1 SQVTM and CDR2 ANQGSEA. J gave up 5 bases and V 7 bases, and 9 bases lay outside the gene matches. The CDR3 length is 14 residues. Written as DNA, the CDR3 is TGCAGCGCTACCCAGGACAGGGGGCATACTGAAGCTTTCTTT. Residues: CSATQDRGHTEAFF.

The chain is built from TRBV12-3 or TRBV12-4 and TRBJ2-5; D may be TRBD2 (6 bases). The V and J ends lost 7 bases and 4 bases respectively, with 16 bases between them. This CDR3 spans 14 amino acids. The DNA of the CDR3 is TGTGCCAGCACCCGGAGGGGAGGAGGAGAGACCCAGTACTTC. The encoded protein is CASTRRGGGETQYF.

The chain joins TRBV4-3 to TRBJ2-3; D perhaps matches TRBD2 (5 bases). V lost 0 bases and J 2 bases, leaving 18 bases between the germline ends. In germline, CDR1 is LGHNA, CDR2 YSLEER. The CDR3 has 18 residues. The CDR3 region has the DNA TGCGCCAGCAGCCAAGAGATCGCAAGCGGAGACCCCACAGATACGCAGTATTTT. Residues: CASSQEIASGDPTDTQYF.

For this clonotype: The junction departs from germline at one end; a sequencing error may be responsible. As DNA, the CDR3 is TGCGCCAGCAGCCATCCCGGACATAATGAGCGGTTCTTC. Translating it yields CASSHPGHNERFF. The chain carries TRBV4-3 and TRBJ2-1, with D possibly TRBD1 on 5 matching bases. The germline V gene encodes CDR1 LGHNA and CDR2 YSLEER. The CDR3 covers 13 residues.

This clonotype was detected a few times. This sequence joins TRBV5-1 and TRBJ2-7; D is unresolved. The end of the DNA fits TRBJ2-5 better, so the J call may be wrong. The CDR3 covers 16 residues. Germline CDR1 and CDR2: SGHRS and YFSETQ. Here the CDR3 DNA reads TGCGCCAGCAGCTTAACCGGTGGAACAGCAAAAGAGACCCAGTACTTC. Translating gives CASSLTGGTAKETQYF.

This chain uses TRBV24-1 with TRBJ2-1; D call uncertain. CDR1 and CDR2 (germline): KGHDR, SFDVKD. Trimming pared 0 bases from V and 7 bases from J, leaving 9 bases between. The CDR3 runs to 14 residues. Here the CDR3 DNA reads TGTGCCACCAGTGATTTGGGGATTGGTAATGAGCAGTTCTTC. Protein sequence: CATSDLGIGNEQFF.

This clonotype was seen a handful of times. The chain uses TRBV2 and TRBJ2-1, with TRBD2 matching 7 bases. V gave up 8 bases and J gave up 7 bases; unmatched junction bases: 17. The CDR3 spans 16 residues. The germline V gene has CDR1 SNHLY and CDR2 FYNNEI. In DNA form, the CDR3 reads TGTGCCAGCGTCCCCTTCGCCAGCGGGATCTGGAATGAGCAGTTCTTC. Its protein is CASVPFASGIWNEQFF. Full variable domain (rest looked up from reference TRBV2 and TRBJ2-1): EPEVTQTPSHQVTQMGQEVILRCVPISNHLYFYWYRQILGQKVEFLVSFYNNEISEKSEIFDDQFSVERPDGSNFTLKIRSTKLEDSAMYFCASVPFASGIWNEQFFGPGTRLTVL.

This chain uses TRBV15 with TRBJ2-4; 9 bases fit TRBD2. Germline CDR1 is LNHNV and CDR2 is YYDKDF (reference sequence). V lost 5 bases and J lost 7; bases outside the gene matches: 6. The length of the CDR3 is 14 residues. The CDR3 DNA reads TGTGCCACCAGCGGGGGGACTAGCCGGAACATTCAGTACTTC. The encoded protein is CATSGGTSRNIQYF.

This chain links TRBV28 with TRBJ2-7; D may be TRBD1 (6 bases). Trimming shortened V by 6 bases and J by 2 bases, and 14 bases separated the two germline ends. Germline lookup yields CDR1 MDHEN and CDR2 SYDVKM. There are 14 residues in the CDR3. The CDR3 sequence: CASSRNQGTYEQYF. In DNA form, the CDR3 reads TGTGCCAGCAGCCGTAACCAGGGGACCTACGAGCAGTACTTC.

V gene TRBV4-3 combines with J gene TRBJ2-3; 14 nucleotides align to TRBD2. The V and J ends lost 2 bases and 5 bases, in that order; junction bases with no gene match: 6. Germline assignment: CDR1 LGHNA and CDR2 YSLEER. The CDR3 covers 17 residues. CDR3 region: CASSQLTGLAGVDTQYF. DNA for the CDR3: TGCGCCAGCAGCCAACTGACGGGACTAGCGGGAGTAGATACGCAGTATTTT.

This clonotype was detected only a few times. This rearrangement joins TRBV7-9 to TRBJ2-1, with 7 bases aligning to TRBD1. V trimming: 1 base; J trimming: 9 bases; junction bases outside the gene matches: 9. The CDR3 is 15 residues long. The germline gives CDR1 SEHNR, CDR2 FQNEAQ (reference sequence). In DNA form, the CDR3 reads TGTGCCAGCAGCTTAGAAGGGGGCCATGGTGTTGAGCAGTTCTTC. As protein: CASSLEGGHGVEQFF.

V usage is TRBV25-1 and J usage is TRBJ1-1; D is perhaps TRBD1 (5 bases). The germline gives CDR1 MGHDK, CDR2 SYGVNS. The CDR3 sequence is 14 residues long. V lost 0 bases to trimming and J lost 5 bases, with 10 bases between them. The CDR3 DNA follows: TGTGCCAGCAGTGAATACAGGGAGGGTACTGAAGCTTTCTTT. The encoded protein is CASSEYREGTEAFF.

This clonotype came up a few times. The genes are TRBV20-1 and TRBJ1-1, with 7 bases aligning to TRBD1. Losses at the gene ends were 7 bases for V and 10 bases for J; bases not matched to a gene: 12. CDR1 is DFQATT, CDR2 SNEGSKA, per germline (reference sequence). There are 12 residues in the CDR3. CDR3 sequence: CSVPDRDIGAFF. In nucleotides, the CDR3 is TGCAGTGTCCCCGACAGGGACATTGGAGCTTTCTTT.

V is TRBV5-1 and J is TRBJ2-7; 12 nucleotides line up with TRBD2. In germline, CDR1 is SGHRS, CDR2 YFSETQ. V shed 6 bases and J 0 bases; nucleotides not matched to a gene: 7. The CDR3 length is 16 residues. The CDR3 nucleotides read TGCGCCAGCAACCCCACTAGCGGGGGGAGCTCCTACGAGCAGTACTTC. Amino acids: CASNPTSGGSSYEQYF.

The J gene is TRBJ1-2, the V gene TRBV15; 7 bases agree with TRBD1. The CDR3 sequence is 14 residues long. J lost 10 bases, V lost 3 bases, and 11 bases had no gene match. Germline assignment: CDR1 LNHNV and CDR2 YYDKDF (reference sequence). CDR3 in amino acids: CATSRQQGWDDYTF. CDR3 bases: TGTGCCACCAGCAGGCAACAGGGGTGGGATGACTACACCTTC.

The chain combines TRBV10-3 with TRBJ2-7; the D is unclear. Germline loops: CDR1 ENHRY, CDR2 SYGVKD. Trimming took off 5 bases at V and 4 bases at J, with 9 bases between the two ends. The CDR3 is 12 residues long. CDR3 loop: CAISFQAYEQYF. The CDR3 nucleotides read TGTGCCATCAGTTTCCAGGCATACGAGCAGTACTTC.

The chain employs TRBV4-1 and TRBJ1-2; 8 positions match TRBD1. Per the germline V gene, CDR1 is MGHRA and CDR2 is YSYEKL. This CDR3 has 14 amino acids. Trimming took 6 bases from V and 1 from J; bases not matched to a gene: 4. For the CDR3, the DNA is TGCGCCAGCAGTCGAGACAGGGGTAACTATGGCTACACCTTC. As protein: CASSRDRGNYGYTF.